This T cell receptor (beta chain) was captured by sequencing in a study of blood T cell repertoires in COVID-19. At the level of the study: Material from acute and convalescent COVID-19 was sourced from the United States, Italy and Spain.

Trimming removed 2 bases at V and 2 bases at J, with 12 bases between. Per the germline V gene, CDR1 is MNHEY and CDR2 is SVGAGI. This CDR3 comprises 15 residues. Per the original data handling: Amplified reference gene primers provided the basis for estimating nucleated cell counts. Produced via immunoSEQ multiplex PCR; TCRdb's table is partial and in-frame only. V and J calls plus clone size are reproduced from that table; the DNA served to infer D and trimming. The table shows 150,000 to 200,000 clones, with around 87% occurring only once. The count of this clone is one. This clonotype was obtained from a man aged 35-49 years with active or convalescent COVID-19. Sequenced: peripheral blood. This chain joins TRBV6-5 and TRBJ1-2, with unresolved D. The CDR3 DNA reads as TGTGCCAGCAGTTACAAACGGGATTCCAACTATGGCTACACCTTC. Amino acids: CASSYKRDSNYGYTF.